This record concerns one T cell receptor beta chain sequence. Its antigen is undetermined. Germline values: CDR1 SEHNR, CDR2 FQNEAQ (reference sequence). CDR3 size: 16 residues. The V gene end was trimmed by 2 bases and the J gene end by 0 bases; junction bases not matched to a gene: 4. With iRepertoire HTBI primers and Arm-PCR of CDR3 regions, TCR beta libraries were built. Study processing details: The samples yielded about 63 TRBV and roughly 15 TRBJ segments. TCRdb re-called the multiplex PCR reads through MiXCR, storing one row per CDR3 protein. V and J calls and clone size were set by TCRdb, not the authors. Of a few hundred thousand distinct CDR3 sequences listed, approximately 20% were seen once; the top ten hold around 21%. Time point of the sample: newly diagnosed GD, antithyroid drugs for less than 3 months. The TCR library was prepared using RNA isolated from PBMCs. The data are from a study of regulatory T cells in long-lasting Graves disease.

General observations from the study: Patients with persistent Graves' had lower TCR diversity than newly diagnosed patients.

The material sequenced was peripheral blood mononuclear cells (PBMCs), taken at new diagnosis, from a patient treated with antithyroid drugs. The chain has TRBV7-9 and TRBJ2-3; 8 bases are a match to TRBD2. The TCR sequence derives from a female donor with Graves disease. In DNA, the CDR3 is TGTGCCAGCAGCTTACCCTCTAGCGGGAGCACAGATACGCAGTATTTT. Its translation is CASSLPSSGSTDTQYF.